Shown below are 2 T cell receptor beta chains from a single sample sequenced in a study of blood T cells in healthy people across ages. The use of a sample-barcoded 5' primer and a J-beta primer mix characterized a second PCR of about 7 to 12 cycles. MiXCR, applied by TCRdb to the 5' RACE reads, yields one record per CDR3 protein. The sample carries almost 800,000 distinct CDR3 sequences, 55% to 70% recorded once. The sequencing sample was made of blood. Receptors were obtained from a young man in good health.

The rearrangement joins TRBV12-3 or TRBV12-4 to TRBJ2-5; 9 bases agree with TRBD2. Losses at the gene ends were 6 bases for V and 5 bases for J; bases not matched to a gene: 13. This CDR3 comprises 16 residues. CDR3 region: CASSPRGAGGSETQYF. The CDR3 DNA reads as TGTGCCAGCAGCCCCCGCGGGGCGGGAGGGTCGGAGACCCAGTACTTC.

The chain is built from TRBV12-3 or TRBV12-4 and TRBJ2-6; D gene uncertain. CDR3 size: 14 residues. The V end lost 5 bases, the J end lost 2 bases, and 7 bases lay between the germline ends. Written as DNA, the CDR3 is TGTGCCAGCAGTACTACCGCTGGGGCCAACGTCCTGACTTTC. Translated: CASSTTAGANVLTF.